The 22 T cell receptor beta chains below all came from one sample that was sequenced in a study of Graves' ophthalmopathy and Graves' hyperthyroidism. RNA transcripts were the template, and TCR beta CDR3 regions were amplified from them. An opening RT-PCR round employed HTBI primers and preceded a second-round multiplex PCR. From the multiplex PCR reads, TCRdb called clonotypes with MiXCR, one entry per CDR3 protein. The sample has over a million distinct CDR3 sequences, 35% to 40% seen once. Input material: peripheral blood or thyroid tissue (not recorded which). These receptor sequences come from an adult man with Graves' hyperthyroidism.

Of note for this clonotype: One junction end disagrees with the germline gene, perhaps due to a read error. The J gene is TRBJ1-5, the V gene TRBV10-3, with 7 bases matching TRBD1. CDR3 length: 17 amino acids. Germline loops: CDR1 ENHRY, CDR2 SYGVKD. The CDR3 sequence: CASSTLHRGRYGQPRHF. CDR3 nucleotide sequence: TGTGCCAGCAGTACCCTCCACAGGGGAAGGTACGGTCAGCCCCGGCATTTT.

On this clonotype itself: The junction differs from germline at one of its ends, possibly a read error. CDR3 sequence reads: CAISDRTGELRDPVPSQETQYF. CDR3 coding DNA: TGTGCCATCAGTGACCGGACAGGGGAATTGCGGGATCCGGTTCCGTCGCAAGAGACCCAGTACTTC. V and J are TRBV6-5 and TRBJ2-5, with 9 positions matching TRBD1. The CDR3 has 22 amino acids. CDR1 is MNHEY, CDR2 SVGAGI, per germline.

This clonotype was seen repeatedly, ten times or more. The CDR3 loop reads CASSVEDRHNQPQHF. CDR3 coding DNA: TGTGCCAGCAGTGTAGAGGACAGGCACAATCAGCCCCAGCATTTT. This chain links TRBV2 with TRBJ1-5; the match to TRBD1 covers 7 bases. CDR1 and CDR2 from the germline V gene are SNHLY and FYNNEI. J gave up 3 bases and V 4 bases, and 6 bases lay outside the gene matches. This CDR3 comprises 15 residues.

The chain combines TRBV20-1 with TRBJ2-5, with 11 nucleotides matching TRBD2. This CDR3 has 14 amino acids. Germline assignment: CDR1 DFQATT and CDR2 SNEGSKA (reference sequence). The ends lost 3 bases at V and 3 bases at J; junction bases unmatched: 3. DNA of the CDR3: TGCAGTGCTAGGGGACTAGCGGCTAAAGAGACCCAGTACTTC. It codes for CSARGLAAKETQYF.

With respect to this clonotype: Given a far larger clone just one base away, this is likely a sequencing read error. The V call is TRBV6-1, the J call TRBJ1-5; 7 bases agree with TRBD1. The J segment lost 5 bases and the V segment lost 1 base, leaving 2 bases of the junction unmatched. CDR1 MNHNS and CDR2 SASEGT come from the germline V gene. This CDR3 spans 14 amino acids. CDR3 nucleotide sequence: TGTGCCAGCAGTGAAGGACAGGGTTATCAGCCCCAGCATTTT. Protein: CASSEGQGYQPQHF.

This chain uses TRBV30 with TRBJ1-2; D gene unclear. V lost 2 bases and J lost 5, with 9 bases in between. This CDR3 comprises 12 residues. The germline gives CDR1 GTSNPN, CDR2 SVGIG (reference sequence). CDR3 nucleotides: TGTGCCTGGAGTTATAAGACTTATGGCTACACCTTC. Translation gives CAWSYKTYGYTF.

CDR3 sequence (DNA): TGTGCCAGCATGGGATTGGGACCCTACGAGCAGTACTTC. The encoded protein is CASMGLGPYEQYF. This chain uses TRBV28 with TRBJ2-7; the D call may be TRBD1 or TRBD2 (5 bases each). V was pared by 7 bases and J by 2 bases, with 12 bases between. The CDR3 sequence is 13 residues long. Germline CDR1 reads MDHEN; CDR2 reads SYDVKM.

Worth noting for this clonotype: Being one base from a much bigger clone, this may be a read error. V gene TRBV13 combines with J gene TRBJ1-2; 7 bases are shared with TRBD1. Germline-derived CDR1 and CDR2 are PRHDT and FYEKMQ (reference sequence). This CDR3 has 13 amino acids. The CDR3 reads CASSLRQGRGYAF. In DNA, the CDR3 is TGTGCCAGCAGCCTCCGACAGGGCCGCGGCTACGCCTTC.

The chain uses TRBV11-2 and TRBJ2-5; D perhaps matches TRBD1 (6 bases). Trimming removed 5 bases from V and 4 bases from J, with 14 bases in between. The CDR3 is 14 residues long. CDR1 is SGHAT and CDR2 is FQNNGV in the germline V gene. Here the CDR3 DNA reads TGTGCCAGCAGCGCCACGACAGGTTCAGAGACCCAGTACTTC. Translated, it gives CASSATTGSETQYF.

This sequence joins TRBV15 and TRBJ1-6, with D uncertain. Deletions cut 3 bases from V and 7 bases from J, with 7 bases between. Germline CDR1 and CDR2: LNHNV and YYDKDF (reference sequence). This CDR3 has 13 residues. The CDR3 bases are TGTGCCACCAGCAGTGAGGGAAATTCACCCCTCCACTTT. Translated: CATSSEGNSPLHF.

This clonotype has at least ten counts. The chain recombines TRBV7-2 with TRBJ2-6; the match to TRBD1 covers 7 bases. In germline, CDR1 is SGHTA, CDR2 FQGNSA. The V gene end was trimmed by 3 bases and the J gene end by 2 bases; junction bases not matched to a gene: 1. The CDR3 sequence is 15 residues long. Written as DNA, the CDR3 is TGTGCCAGCAGCTTTACAGGGGCTGGGGCCAACGTCCTGACTTTC. This codes for CASSFTGAGANVLTF.

This clonotype was picked up many times. The J gene is TRBJ2-5, the V gene TRBV5-1, with 8 bases identical to TRBD1. Germline CDR1 and CDR2: SGHRS and YFSETQ. V lost 4 bases to trimming and J lost 0 bases; unmatched junction nucleotides: 8. This CDR3 has 16 amino acids. The CDR3 nucleotides are TGCGCCAGCAGCGCCGCGGACAGGGCCAACCAAGAGACCCAGTACTTC. Residues: CASSAADRANQETQYF.

This clonotype was seen repeatedly, ten times or more. The genes are TRBV7-9 and TRBJ1-6; tentative D call: TRBD1 (6 bases). V lost 2 bases and J lost 5, with 19 bases in between. This CDR3 is 18 amino acids long. Per germline, CDR1 SEHNR and CDR2 FQNEAQ (reference sequence). The CDR3 spells CASSLSPRGAGNNSPLHF. CDR3 DNA: TGTGCCAGCAGCTTATCCCCTAGGGGGGCAGGGAATAATTCACCCCTCCACTTT. Full variable domain (rest looked up from reference TRBV7-9 and TRBJ1-6): DTGVSQNPRHKITKRGQNVTFRCDPISEHNRLYWYRQTLGQGPEFLTYFQNEAQLEKSRLLSDRFSAERPKGSFSTLEIQRTEQGDSAMYLCASSLSPRGAGNNSPLHFGNGTRLTVT.

This clonotype was detected ten times or more. This chain joins TRBV12-3 or TRBV12-4 and TRBJ2-7; no firm D call. The CDR3 length is 12 residues. V lost 6 bases, J lost 2 bases, and 8 bases lay in between. CDR3 sequence (DNA): TGTGCCAGCAGCCTCCCCCCCTACGAGCAGTACTTC. This translates into CASSLPPYEQYF.

This sequence joins TRBV20-1 and TRBJ1-5; 8 nucleotides line up with TRBD1. V was clipped by 1 base and J by 4 bases; unmatched bases: 6. Germline-derived CDR1 and CDR2 are DFQATT and SNEGSKA (reference sequence). This CDR3 is 15 amino acids long. CDR3 sequence reads: CSARGYRGTNQPQHF. The CDR3 DNA sequence: TGCAGTGCTAGAGGGTACAGGGGGACAAATCAGCCCCAGCATTTT.

The V call is TRBV7-2, the J call TRBJ1-5; 9 nucleotides match TRBD1. The CDR3 extends over 14 amino acids. J was trimmed by 2 bases and V by 8 bases; bases with no gene match: 4. Germline lookup yields CDR1 SGHTA and CDR2 FQGNSA. The CDR3: CASARDRGNQPQHF. For the CDR3, the DNA is TGTGCCAGCGCCAGGGACAGGGGCAATCAGCCCCAGCATTTT.

The CDR3 DNA reads as TGCAGCGTTGAAACAGGGTCTAACGTCCTGACTTTC. Its translation: CSVETGSNVLTF. The chain combines TRBV29-1 with TRBJ2-6; tentative D call: TRBD1 (6 bases). The CDR3 consists of 12 residues. Trimming removed 2 bases from V and 10 bases from J, with 9 bases in between. Germline CDR1 reads SQVTM; CDR2 reads ANQGSEA.

This clonotype was found a few times. A much larger clone is a single base away; this may be a read error. V and J are TRBV29-1 and TRBJ1-2; D uncertain. Trimming took 3 bases from V and 8 from J, leaving 13 bases between them. Germline V gene sequence: CDR1 SQVTM, CDR2 ANQGSEA. This CDR3 spans 12 amino acids. The CDR3 coding sequence is TGCAGCGTTGACCCAAGCGCGGGAGGCTACACCTTC. Translation gives CSVDPSAGGYTF.

Points on this clonotype: A much bigger clone sits one base away, suggesting this may be a read error. This sequence joins TRBV20-1 and TRBJ1-4; D perhaps matches TRBD1 (6 bases). Germline CDR1 reads DFQATT; CDR2 reads SNEGSKA (reference sequence). CDR3 length equals 12 residues. V was cut by 6 bases and J by 10 bases, with 15 bases left in between. As DNA, the CDR3 is TGCAGTGCCCGGATCGGAGGGGGAAAACTGTTTTTT. Residues: CSARIGGGKLFF.

This clonotype was counted at least ten times. The chain couples TRBV7-8 to TRBJ2-7; D gene unclear. The length of the CDR3 is 16 residues. Germline CDR1 reads SGHVS; CDR2 reads FQNEAQ. The V end was cut by 0 bases, the J end by 0 bases, with 12 bases between. The CDR3 sequence is CASSLAGSRDSYEQYF. CDR3 nucleotides: TGTGCCAGCAGCTTAGCTGGTAGTAGGGACTCCTACGAGCAGTACTTC.

The CDR3 sequence: CASSLGTAEAGYTF. The CDR3 DNA is TGTGCCAGCAGCTTAGGGACTGCGGAGGCTGGCTACACCTTC. V gene TRBV7-9 combines with J gene TRBJ1-2; the D is unclear. The ends were cut back, 1 base at V and 7 bases at J, with 13 bases in the middle. The CDR3 covers 14 residues. Germline V gives CDR1 SEHNR, CDR2 FQNEAQ (reference sequence).

This clonotype was found a few times. The chain links TRBV7-9 to TRBJ1-2, with D tentatively TRBD1 (5 bases). The V gene lost 9 bases and the J gene lost 4 bases, with 18 bases spanning the gap. The CDR3 length is 14 residues. CDR1 and CDR2 from the germline V gene are SEHNR and FQNEAQ (reference sequence). As DNA, the CDR3 is TGTGCCAGTAGTATGGGTAGGGGCAGCTATGGCTACACCTTC. Encoded protein: CASSMGRGSYGYTF.